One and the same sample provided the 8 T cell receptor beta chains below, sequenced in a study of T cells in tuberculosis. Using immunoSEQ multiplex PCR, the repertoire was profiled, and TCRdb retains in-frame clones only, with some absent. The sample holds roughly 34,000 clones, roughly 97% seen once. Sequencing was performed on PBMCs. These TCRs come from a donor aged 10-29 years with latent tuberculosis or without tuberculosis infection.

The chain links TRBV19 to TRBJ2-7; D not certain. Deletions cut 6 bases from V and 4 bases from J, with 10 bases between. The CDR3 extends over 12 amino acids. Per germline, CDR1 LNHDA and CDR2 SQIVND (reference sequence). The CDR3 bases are TGTGCCAGTAGCCCACGGAGATACGAGCAGTACTTC. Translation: CASSPRRYEQYF.

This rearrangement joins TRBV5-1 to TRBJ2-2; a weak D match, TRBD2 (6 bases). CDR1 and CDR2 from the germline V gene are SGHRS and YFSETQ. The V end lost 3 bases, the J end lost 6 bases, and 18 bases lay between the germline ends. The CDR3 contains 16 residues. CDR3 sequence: CASSSSGTSGAGELFF. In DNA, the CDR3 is TGCGCCAGCAGCTCCTCCGGGACTTCGGGAGCCGGGGAGCTGTTTTTT.

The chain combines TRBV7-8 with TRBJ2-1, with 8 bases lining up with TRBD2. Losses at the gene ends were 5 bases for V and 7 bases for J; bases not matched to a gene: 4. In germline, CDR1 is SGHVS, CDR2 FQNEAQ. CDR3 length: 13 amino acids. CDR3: CASSLLAANEQFF. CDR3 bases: TGTGCCAGCAGCCTACTAGCGGCTAATGAGCAGTTCTTC.

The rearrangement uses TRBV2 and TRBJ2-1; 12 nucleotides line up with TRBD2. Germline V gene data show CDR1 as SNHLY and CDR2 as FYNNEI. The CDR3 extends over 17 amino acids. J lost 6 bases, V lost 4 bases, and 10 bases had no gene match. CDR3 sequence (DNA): TGTGCCAGCAGTGTTTCTAGCGGGGGGGCCCTCCCCAATGAGCAGTTCTTC. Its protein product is CASSVSSGGALPNEQFF. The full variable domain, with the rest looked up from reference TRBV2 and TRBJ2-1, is EPEVTQTPSHQVTQMGQEVILRCVPISNHLYFYWYRQILGQKVEFLVSFYNNEISEKSEIFDDQFSVERPDGSNFTLKIRSTKLEDSAMYFCASSVSSGGALPNEQFFGPGTRLTVL.

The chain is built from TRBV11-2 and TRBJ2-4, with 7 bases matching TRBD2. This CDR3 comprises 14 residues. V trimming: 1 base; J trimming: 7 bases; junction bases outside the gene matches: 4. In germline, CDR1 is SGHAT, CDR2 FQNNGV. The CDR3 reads CASSLGQGGNIQYF. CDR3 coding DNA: TGTGCCAGCAGCTTAGGCCAGGGAGGGAACATTCAGTACTTC.

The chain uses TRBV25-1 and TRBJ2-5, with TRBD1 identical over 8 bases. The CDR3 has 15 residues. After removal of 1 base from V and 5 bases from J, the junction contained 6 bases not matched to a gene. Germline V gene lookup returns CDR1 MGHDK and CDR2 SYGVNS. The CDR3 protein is CASSEFSGGSETQYF. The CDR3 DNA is TGTGCCAGCAGTGAATTCTCAGGGGGCAGTGAGACCCAGTACTTC.

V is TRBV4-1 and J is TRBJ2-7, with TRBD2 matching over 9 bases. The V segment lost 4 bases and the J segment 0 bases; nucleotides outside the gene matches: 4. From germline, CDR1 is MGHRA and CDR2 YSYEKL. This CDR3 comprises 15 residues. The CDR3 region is CASSLAGVFSYEQYF. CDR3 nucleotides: TGCGCCAGCAGCCTAGCGGGAGTGTTCTCCTACGAGCAGTACTTC.

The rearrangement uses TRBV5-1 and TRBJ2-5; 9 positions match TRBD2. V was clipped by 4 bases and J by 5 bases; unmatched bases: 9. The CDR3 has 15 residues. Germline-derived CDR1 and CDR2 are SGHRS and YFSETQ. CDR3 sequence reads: CASSRGTSSLETQYF. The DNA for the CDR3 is TGCGCCAGCAGCCGAGGGACTAGCAGTTTGGAGACCCAGTACTTC. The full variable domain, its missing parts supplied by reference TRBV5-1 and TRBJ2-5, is KAGVTQTPRYLIKTRGQQVTLSCSPISGHRSVSWYQQTPGQGLQFLFEYFSETQRNKGNFPGRFSGRQFSNSRSEMNVSTLELGDSALYLCASSRGTSSLETQYFGPGTRLLVL.